This T cell receptor (beta chain) is drawn from a study of cytomegalovirus exposure and HLA in healthy donors. 13 Jbeta primers and 60 Vbeta primers were used for the PCR. Profiling relied on immunoSEQ multiplex PCR, and the TCRdb table lists in-frame clones only, not all of them. The data contain about 140,000 clones, roughly three quarters of them singletons. Trimming stripped 7 bases from V and 6 bases from J, with 12 bases between. CDR3 size: 12 residues. Looked up from germline, CDR1 is LNHDA and CDR2 is SQIVND (reference sequence). The clonotype originates from a male donor in good health and CMV-seronegative. The sample taken for sequencing was PBMCs. V is TRBV19 and J is TRBJ1-1, with D possibly TRBD1 on 5 matching bases. The CDR3 protein is CASNGGTPEAFF. Written as DNA, the CDR3 is TGTGCCAGTAACGGGGGAACCCCTGAAGCTTTCTTT.